Reported below is one T cell receptor (beta chain). Generated by immunoSEQ multiplex PCR, the TCRdb table keeps only in-frame clones and is missing some. The table records over 800,000 clones, 80% to 95% of them present only once. Naive CD8 cells comprised CD45RO-negative, CCR7-positively selected cells, excluding terminally differentiated effector memory CD45RA+ cells. This sample was taken from a study of shared clonotypes between healthy human individuals. The length of the CDR3 is 15 residues. In germline, CDR1 is SGHTA, CDR2 FQGNSA. V lost 3 bases to trimming and J lost 6 bases, with 18 bases between them.

The sample consisted of naive CD8+ T cells sorted from blood. The rearrangement joins TRBV7-2 to TRBJ2-7; D possibly corresponds to TRBD2 (5 bases). This sequence was found in a man aged 25-45 years in good health. This CDR3 reads CASSFFLSESGEQYF. The DNA for the CDR3 is TGTGCCAGCAGCTTCTTCCTCTCGGAGAGCGGCGAGCAGTACTTC. The full variable domain, with the rest looked up from reference TRBV7-2 and TRBJ2-7, is GAGVSQSPSNKVTEKGKDVELRCDPISGHTALYWYRQSLGQGLEFLIYFQGNSAPDKSGLPSDRFSAERTGGSVSTLTIQRTQQEDSAVYLCASSFFLSESGEQYFGPGTRLTVT.